The 2 T cell receptor beta chains in this list originate from one sample, sequenced in a study of beta chain features in type 1 diabetes. Overall study findings and caveats: Across all four CD4+ subsets, people with type 1 diabetes showed modestly shorter TCRB CDR3s.

The study reverse transcribed the entire isolated RNA, so it sequenced expressed TCRB transcripts. Profiling relied on immunoSEQ multiplex PCR, and the TCRdb table lists in-frame clones only, not all of them. The sample carries around 650,000 clones, over 10% recorded once. No cognate antigen is known for these TCRs. Sequencing was performed on naive CD4+ T cells from blood. Every receptor here comes from a man aged 30 to 45 with type 1 diabetes.

The CDR3 is CASNAGNYEQYF. CDR3 coding DNA: TGTGCCAGCAATGCAGGAAACTACGAGCAGTACTTC. V usage is TRBV28 and J usage is TRBJ2-7; D gene uncertain. V shed 7 bases and J shed 3 bases, with 10 bases lying between them. This CDR3 is 12 amino acids long. Germline V CDR1 and CDR2: MDHEN, SYDVKM.

V and J are TRBV29-1 and TRBJ2-7; D may match TRBD1 or TRBD2 (7 bases each). From germline, CDR1 is SQVTM and CDR2 ANQGSEA. The ends were cut back, 7 bases at V and 7 bases at J, with 29 bases in the middle. The CDR3 is 16 amino acids. The CDR3 sequence is CSAGGITGTAIWEQYF. The CDR3, as DNA: TGCAGCGCCGGGGGGATAACCGGGACAGCCATCTGGGAGCAGTACTTC.